These 15 T cell receptor beta chains originate from one sample sequenced in a study of OX40 agonist ivuxolimab in advanced cancers. Produced via immunoSEQ multiplex PCR; TCRdb's table is partial and in-frame only. Here the sample spans fewer than 85,000 clones, approximately 83% being singletons. Specimen: CD4+ or CD8+ T cells sorted from blood, collected in a trial of the OX40 agonist ivuxolimab. These TCRs come from an adult with an advanced solid tumor such as melanoma, head and neck, liver or kidney cancer.

The chain joins TRBV7-3 to TRBJ2-2; D may be TRBD1 or TRBD2 (6 bases each). This CDR3 is built from 15 residues. In germline, CDR1 is SGHTA, CDR2 FQGTGA. The V and J ends lost 4 bases and 3 bases respectively, with 12 bases between them. The CDR3 sequence: CASSSSGADTGELFF. CDR3 bases: TGTGCCAGCAGCTCTTCGGGGGCCGACACCGGGGAGCTGTTTTTT.

The J gene is TRBJ1-5, the V gene TRBV11-2; D may be TRBD1 (5 bases). The CDR3 runs 14 residues. Trimming took 5 bases from V and 4 from J, leaving 12 bases between them. CDR1 is SGHAT, CDR2 FQNNGV, per germline. The CDR3 sequence is CASSRQGPNQPQHF. The CDR3 bases are TGTGCCAGCAGCCGCCAGGGCCCAAATCAGCCCCAGCATTTT.

This chain uses TRBV28 with TRBJ2-5; either TRBD1 or TRBD2 may fit D (5 bases each). Germline CDR1 MDHEN, CDR2 SYDVKM. V lost 7 bases, J lost 5 bases, and 26 bases lay in between. The length of the CDR3 is 17 residues. The DNA of the CDR3 is TGTGCCAGCAATTCCTGGAACGGGGCGCCGGGTATGGAGACCCAGTACTTC. Translating it yields CASNSWNGAPGMETQYF.

CDR3 in amino acids: CASSPDIATNEKLFF. For the CDR3, the DNA is TGTGCCAGCTCACCAGACATTGCAACTAATGAAAAACTGTTTTTT. The J gene is TRBJ1-4, the V gene TRBV18, with D hard to call. The CDR3 has 15 residues. The germline CDR1 and CDR2 sequences are KGHSH and LQKENI. V was pared by 2 bases and J by 0 bases, with 7 bases between.

This chain joins TRBV5-1 and TRBJ1-1; 10 bases line up with TRBD1. The CDR3 is made up of 16 amino acids. Losses at the gene ends were 2 bases for V and 5 bases for J; bases not matched to a gene: 9. Germline CDR1 and CDR2: SGHRS and YFSETQ. The CDR3 nucleotides read TGCGCCAGCAGCTTTAGGACAGGGGGATTAGGGACTGAAGCTTTCTTT. Translation gives CASSFRTGGLGTEAFF. Using reference TRBV5-1 and TRBJ1-1 for the parts outside the CDR3, the full variable domain is KAGVTQTPRYLIKTRGQQVTLSCSPISGHRSVSWYQQTPGQGLQFLFEYFSETQRNKGNFPGRFSGRQFSNSRSEMNVSTLELGDSALYLCASSFRTGGLGTEAFFGQGTRLTVV.

A few counts support this clone. This chain connects TRBV19 to TRBJ1-2, with D hard to call. CDR3 length: 12 residues. Between the trimmed V and J ends, which lost 11 bases and 6 bases, there was a span of 16 bases. Germline CDR1 reads LNHDA; CDR2 reads SQIVND (reference sequence). The CDR3 here is CASEEWGHGYTF. CDR3 bases: TGTGCCTCCGAAGAGTGGGGTCATGGCTACACCTTC.

V gene TRBV18 combines with J gene TRBJ1-5; the match to TRBD1 covers 8 bases. Germline loops: CDR1 KGHSH, CDR2 LQKENI. V dropped 2 bases and J dropped 8; count of bases not matched to a gene: 8. The length of the CDR3 is 15 residues. The CDR3 here is CASSPGQGSLEPQHF. Written as DNA, the CDR3 is TGTGCCAGCTCACCAGGACAGGGCAGCCTGGAGCCCCAGCATTTT.

The chain employs TRBV7-8 and TRBJ1-4; TRBD1 might be the D (5 bases). V was cut by 3 bases and J by 2 bases, with 16 bases left in between. CDR1 is SGHVS and CDR2 is FQNEAQ in the germline V gene. CDR3 length equals 17 residues. As DNA, the CDR3 is TGTGCCAGCAGCTTGCAGGGTTCACGGGCCACTAATGAAAAACTGTTTTTT. Residues: CASSLQGSRATNEKLFF.

The genes are TRBV6-1 and TRBJ1-1; TRBD1 agrees at 10 bases. This CDR3 is 16 amino acids long. Looked up from germline, CDR1 is MNHNS and CDR2 is SASEGT. J lost 6 bases, V lost 3 bases, and 10 bases had no gene match. The CDR3 protein is CASSDRQGARVAEAFF. As DNA, the CDR3 is TGTGCCAGCAGTGATCGACAGGGGGCGAGGGTGGCTGAAGCTTTCTTT.

This clone was counted a single time. The chain links TRBV9 to TRBJ2-1; 9 nucleotides match TRBD1. The CDR3 is made up of 14 amino acids. V trimming: 3 bases; J trimming: 6 bases; junction bases outside the gene matches: 4. Germline loops: CDR1 SGDLS, CDR2 YYNGEE. In DNA form, the CDR3 reads TGTGCCAGCAGCGACCGGGACAGGGTCAATGAGCAGTTCTTC. Its translation: CASSDRDRVNEQFF.

The rearrangement links TRBV7-3 to TRBJ1-2; D is perhaps TRBD1 (5 bases). In germline, CDR1 is SGHTA, CDR2 FQGTGA. Trimming shortened V by 2 bases and J by 6 bases, and 16 bases separated the two germline ends. The CDR3 has 15 amino acids. DNA for the CDR3: TGTGCCAGCAGCTTAGGCATGTCAGGGCTTGATGGCTACACCTTC. Translating it yields CASSLGMSGLDGYTF.

The chain uses TRBV6-5 and TRBJ1-4; D may be TRBD1 (6 bases). V lost 8 bases and J lost 2, with 9 bases in between. Germline V CDR1 and CDR2: MNHEY, SVGAGI. This CDR3 is 13 amino acids long. The CDR3 protein is CASRGATNEKLFF. The CDR3, as DNA: TGTGCCAGCCGGGGGGCCACTAATGAAAAACTGTTTTTT.

Note on this clone: Other DNA variants within this sample encode the same CDR3. This chain joins TRBV6-5 and TRBJ1-2; tentatively, D is TRBD1 (6 bases). This CDR3 is built from 13 residues. Deletions cut 4 bases from V and 2 bases from J, with 8 bases between. Per the germline V gene, CDR1 is MNHEY and CDR2 is SVGAGI. The CDR3 DNA reads TGTGCCAGCAGTTTAACAGGGAACTATGGCTACACCTTC. Residues: CASSLTGNYGYTF.

The chain uses TRBV7-2 and TRBJ2-1; TRBD2 aligns across 12 bases. This CDR3 is built from 16 residues. Germline-derived CDR1 and CDR2 are SGHTA and FQGNSA. V was pared by 5 bases and J by 4 bases, with 6 bases of the junction left unmatched. The chain's CDR3 is CASSLGTSGPYNEQFF. CDR3 sequence (DNA): TGTGCCAGCAGCCTGGGGACTAGCGGGCCTTACAATGAGCAGTTCTTC.

This clone was seen a few times. The rearrangement uses TRBV5-4 and TRBJ1-1, with 7 nucleotides matching TRBD1. The CDR3 consists of 12 residues. Germline CDR1 and CDR2: SGHNT and YYREEE (reference sequence). J gave up 7 bases and V 5 bases, and 5 bases lay outside the gene matches. CDR3 DNA sequence: TGTGCCAGCAGTTCCCGGGACAGTGAAGCTTTCTTT. This sequence encodes CASSSRDSEAFF. Using reference TRBV5-4 and TRBJ1-1 for the parts outside the CDR3, the full variable domain is ETGVTQSPTHLIKTRGQQVTLRCSSQSGHNTVSWYQQALGQGPQFIFQYYREEENGRGNFPPRFSGLQFPNYSSELNVNALELDDSALYLCASSSRDSEAFFGQGTRLTVV.